The entry that follows covers one TCR beta chain sequence. Clones were sequenced by immunoSEQ multiplex PCR, and TCRdb holds only the in-frame ones, with some missing. The sample lists more than 75,000 clones; around 88% were seen once. This entry comes from a study of T cell responses to AZD1222 COVID-19 vaccine. The germline CDR1 and CDR2 sequences are SGHTA and FQGNSA. There are 17 residues in the CDR3. Losses at the gene ends were 4 bases for V and 9 bases for J; bases not matched to a gene: 16. The clonotype originates from an adult in good health. The specimen was peripheral blood, collected on day 0 of AZD1222 vaccination. The chain couples TRBV7-2 to TRBJ2-3, with 10 bases aligning to TRBD2. The CDR3 nucleotides are TGTGCCAGCAGCTCTCCGGATAGCGGGGGGCCCTCGCCCACGCAGTATTTT. Translation: CASSSPDSGGPSPTQYF.